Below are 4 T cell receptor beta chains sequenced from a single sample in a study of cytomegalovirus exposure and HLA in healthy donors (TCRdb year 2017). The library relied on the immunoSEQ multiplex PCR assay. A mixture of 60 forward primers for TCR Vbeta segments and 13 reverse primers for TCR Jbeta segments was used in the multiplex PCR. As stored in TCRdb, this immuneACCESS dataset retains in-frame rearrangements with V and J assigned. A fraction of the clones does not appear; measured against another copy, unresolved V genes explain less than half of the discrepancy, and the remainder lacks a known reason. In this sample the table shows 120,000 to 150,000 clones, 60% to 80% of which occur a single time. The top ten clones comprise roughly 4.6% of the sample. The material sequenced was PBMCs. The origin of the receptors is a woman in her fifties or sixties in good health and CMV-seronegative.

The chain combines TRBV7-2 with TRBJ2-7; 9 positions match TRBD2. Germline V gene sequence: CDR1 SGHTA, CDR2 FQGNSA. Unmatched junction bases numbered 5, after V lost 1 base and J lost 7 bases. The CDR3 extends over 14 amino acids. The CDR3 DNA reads TGTGCCAGCAGCTTAGTGGCGGGGGGGCGGGAGCAGTACTTC. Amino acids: CASSLVAGGREQYF.

In nucleotides, the CDR3 is TGTGCCAGCAGCGAAACTAGACGGAATAATTCACCCCTCCACTTT. As protein: CASSETRRNNSPLHF. This chain uses TRBV7-2 with TRBJ1-6; no definite D call. This CDR3 has 15 amino acids. V was shortened by 5 bases and J by 5 bases, with 13 bases between the two germline ends. Germline CDR1 and CDR2: SGHTA and FQGNSA.

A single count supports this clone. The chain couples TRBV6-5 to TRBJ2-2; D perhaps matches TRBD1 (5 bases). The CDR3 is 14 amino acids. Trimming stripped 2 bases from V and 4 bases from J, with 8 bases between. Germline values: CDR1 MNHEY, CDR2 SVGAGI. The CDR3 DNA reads TGTGCCAGCAGTTACGGGGCAGCCACCGGGGAGCTGTTTTTT. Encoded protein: CASSYGAATGELFF.

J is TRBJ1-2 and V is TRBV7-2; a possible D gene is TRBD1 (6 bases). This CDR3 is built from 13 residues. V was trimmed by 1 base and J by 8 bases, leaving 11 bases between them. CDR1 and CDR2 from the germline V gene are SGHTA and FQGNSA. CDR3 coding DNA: TGTGCCAGCAGCTTAGATTGGGACACCGGCTACACCTTC. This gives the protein CASSLDWDTGYTF.